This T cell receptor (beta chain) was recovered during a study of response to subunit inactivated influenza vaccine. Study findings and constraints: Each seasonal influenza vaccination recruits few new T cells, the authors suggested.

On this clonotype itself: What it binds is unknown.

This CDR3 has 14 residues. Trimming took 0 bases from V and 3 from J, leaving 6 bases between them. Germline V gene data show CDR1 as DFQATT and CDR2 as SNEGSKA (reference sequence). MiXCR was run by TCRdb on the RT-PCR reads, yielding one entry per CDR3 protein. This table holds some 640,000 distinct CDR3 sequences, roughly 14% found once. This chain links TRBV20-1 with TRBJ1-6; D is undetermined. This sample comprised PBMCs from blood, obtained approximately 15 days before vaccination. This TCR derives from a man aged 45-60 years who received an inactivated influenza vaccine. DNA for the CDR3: TGCAGTGCTAGAGACCCGGGCTATAATTCACCCCTCCACTTT. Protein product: CSARDPGYNSPLHF.